This T cell receptor (beta chain) was retrieved from a study of T-cell memory formation after mild COVID-19 (dated by TCRdb to about 2021). Turning to the overall study: TCR sequence clusters from the two donors were largely donor specific. In two donors, T-cell clones that expanded and contracted after mild COVID-19 were followed by sequencing TCRalpha and TCRbeta repertoires longitudinally. The cohort was made up of two young adult volunteers, one female and one male, who were previously healthy.

Sequenced on an Illumina NovaSeq 6000. TCRalpha and TCRbeta cDNA libraries were built by 5'RACE with constant-segment primers, adding sample barcodes and unique molecular identifiers. Trizol reagent was used to extract RNA from every sample. Amplification of the libraries took two PCR steps, and the second step added a second sample barcode plus Illumina TruSeq adapters. Libraries were sequenced on an Illumina NovaSeq with 2 x 150 bp paired-end reads. As for how the authors treated the data: Demultiplexing of reads and collapsing into UMI-guided consensus sequences were performed with migec v1.2.7. Using mixcr v2.1.11, UMI consensuses were aligned to TRA and TRB V and J templates and then assembled into clonotypes. A clonotype was counted as expanded or contracted only when both edgeR and NoisET called the clonotype significant, with the noise models trained on biological replicates. edgeR calls used a false discovery rate-adjusted p below 0.01 and a log2 fold-change threshold of 1. PCA with hierarchical clustering of max-normalized trajectories of the 1000 most abundant clonotypes was used as exploratory dynamics analysis. The CD4 or CD8 phenotype of responding clones was assigned using the separately sequenced CD4+ and CD8+ repertoires. Clones were called with MiXCR by TCRdb after fastp trimmed the public reads at Q25, and only in-frame beta chains were retained. Here each entry gathers all rows of one CDR3 protein and keeps the most common genes and DNA. These V and J calls originate from TCRdb's pipeline instead of the authors' own analysis. This sample lists about 440,000 distinct CDR3 sequences; 15% to 25% were detected once. The top ten clonotypes cover around 8% of the sample.

What the authors observed across the whole study: Contracting CD4+ clones turned up mainly in the CM and EM memory subsets, whereas EMRA was where CD8+ clones were enriched. Only a couple of mild cases were covered by the study, and larger cohorts that include severe cases with pre-infection samples were considered necessary. The second-wave clones that peaked on day 37 were not confirmed to be SARS-CoV-2 specific. From day 15 to 85, contracting clones showed balanced CD4/CD8 phenotypes, whereas a second wave of clones that expanded from day 15 to 37 leaned towards CD4+. The detection of some responding clones in pre-infection memory suggests that pre-existing cross-reactive memory T cells joined the SARS-CoV-2 response.

As concerns this clonotype: No cognate antigen has been identified for it. The record has no base qualities; no much larger clone is one base away.

Ficoll-Paque density gradient centrifugation was the method used to isolate PBMCs. Via the germline V gene, CDR1 is KGHSH and CDR2 LQKENI. Reading from cysteine to phenylalanine, the CDR3 counts 12 amino acids. Left in the record is the CDR3 DNA by itself, 36 bases read in frame from the first base. V sheds 0 bases and J sheds 10 bases, leaving 4 bases between their ends. The rearrangement combines TRBV18 with TRBJ1-6, with no D gene named confidently. This receptor was identified in an adult woman who had mild COVID-19 (a few samples of this study predate the infection). The sample titles of this study are shuffled in the database, so cell type and time point are left out; the donor was told from shared clones. Material: PBMCs or a T cell subset sorted from them (not recorded which). The nucleotide sequence reads TGTGCCAGCTCACCACCTTCCTCACCCCTCCACTTT. Protein translation: CASSPPSSPLHF.